Here is one T cell receptor (beta chain) with its context. Its target is unknown. These data originate in a study of cytomegalovirus exposure and HLA in healthy donors. Study conclusions and caveats: Productive rates of about 87% or about 30% were seen for most TCR beta V segments in an earlier analysis. When analyzed later, a missense DCLRE1C variant was found to be linked to TCR beta V- and J-gene trimming. An ancestry cluster, one associated with Asian ancestry, reportedly showed fewer N-insertions than the approximately 670-donor mean in a later analysis. A few CMV-associated chains proved CMV antigen-specific in vitro.

V was cut by 0 bases and J by 12 bases, with 10 bases left in between. CDR1 and CDR2 from the germline V gene are GTSNPN and SVGIG (reference sequence). CDR3 length: 11 amino acids. A multiplex PCR was run with 60 Vbeta primers and 13 Jbeta primers. This table comes from immunoSEQ multiplex PCR, and its TCRdb copy is limited to in-frame clones, with some not included. The sample records some 130,000 clones, around 80% being singletons. The TCR sequence derives from a man younger than 45 in good health and CMV-seronegative. The chain has TRBV30 and TRBJ2-3; D possibly corresponds to TRBD2 (5 bases). Material: PBMCs. CDR3 coding DNA: TGTGCCTGGAGTGTGTCGGCGGGTCAGTATTTT. Translated, it gives CAWSVSAGQYF.